A single sample gave rise to the 4 T cell receptor beta chains below, sequenced in a study of blood T cell repertoires in COVID-19. Sequencing was performed with immunoSEQ multiplex PCR; in TCRdb, only in-frame clones are kept and a portion is missing. The table has tens of thousands of clones, around 80% seen once; the top ten hold 3.5%. What was sequenced was peripheral blood. Every receptor here comes from a man aged 55 to 70 with acute or convalescent COVID-19.

By share, this clone ranks as medium-sized. CDR3 nucleotides: TGTGCCAGCAGTTTTCGGGGGGTAGGGAATCAGCCCCAGCATTTT. Its translation: CASSFRGVGNQPQHF. The gene calls are TRBV27 and TRBJ1-5, with a weak D call TRBD1 (5 bases). V lost 3 bases and J lost 4, with 13 bases in between. The CDR3 covers 15 residues. Germline V CDR1 and CDR2: MNHEY, SMNVEV (reference sequence).

V gene TRBV7-7 combines with J gene TRBJ2-1; 14 bases are shared with TRBD2. This CDR3 contains 15 residues. In germline, CDR1 is SSHAT, CDR2 FNYEAQ (reference sequence). The trim removed 5 bases at V and 7 bases at J, leaving 4 bases unmatched. The CDR3 DNA sequence: TGTGCCAGCAGCGCGACTAGCGGGAGGGCGAATGAGCAGTTCTTC. This sequence encodes CASSATSGRANEQFF.

CDR3 residues: CATQEAGRSYNEQFF. The CDR3 nucleotides read TGTGCCACACAAGAGGCGGGGCGGTCCTACAATGAGCAGTTCTTC. V is TRBV10-3 and J is TRBJ2-1, with D perhaps TRBD2 (6 bases). The CDR3 has 15 amino acids. With 10 bases removed from V and 1 base from J, the gap between germline ends came to 17 bases. Germline V CDR1 and CDR2: ENHRY, SYGVKD.

This chain uses TRBV24-1 with TRBJ1-6, with D uncertain. Deletions cut 1 base from V and 8 bases from J, with 5 bases between. Germline CDR1 is KGHDR and CDR2 is SFDVKD. The CDR3 loop spans 13 amino acids. The CDR3 nucleotides are TGTGCCACCAGTGATTTACCAGATTCACCCCTCCACTTT. Translated: CATSDLPDSPLHF.